These 11 T cell receptor beta chains were sequenced from one sample in a study of blood T cells in healthy people across ages. With a J-beta primer mix and a sample-barcoded 5' primer, a second PCR ran about 6 to 11 cycles. TCRdb reprocessed the 5' RACE reads with MiXCR, giving one entry per CDR3 protein. This sample has roughly 930,000 distinct CDR3 sequences, with under 50% found just once. Specimen: blood. All receptors come from a man aged 25 to 40 in good health.

The V gene is TRBV29-1, the J gene TRBJ1-2; 9 bases agree with TRBD1. The V gene end was trimmed by 3 bases and the J gene end by 3 bases; junction bases not matched to a gene: 8. Germline assignment: CDR1 SQVTM and CDR2 ANQGSEA. This CDR3 comprises 15 residues. CDR3 coding DNA: TGCAGCGTTGAGGGATGGACAGGGGAGGACTATGGCTACACCTTC. As protein: CSVEGWTGEDYGYTF.

This clonotype came up once. At one end the junction does not follow the germline gene, possibly because of a read error. The chain links TRBV27 to TRBJ1-6, with TRBD1 identical over 11 bases. Germline loops: CDR1 MNHEY, CDR2 SMNVEV (reference sequence). The CDR3 runs to 16 residues. CDR3 sequence: CPSRSGWTGGNSPLHF. Written as DNA, the CDR3 is TGTCCCAGCAGGAGCGGCTGGACAGGGGGCAATTCACCCCTCCACTTT.

CDR3 protein: CASSYSGQPQHF. CDR3 in DNA: TGTGCCAGCAGTTACTCCGGTCAGCCCCAGCATTTT. J is TRBJ1-5 and V is TRBV6-2 or TRBV6-3; D is unclear. Looked up from germline, CDR1 is MNHEY and CDR2 is SVGEGT. The CDR3 runs 12 residues. Trimming took off 0 bases at V and 6 bases at J, with 3 bases between the two ends.

The chain couples TRBV28 to TRBJ2-4; no firm D call. Matching the DNA end better, TRBJ2-7 makes the J call doubtful. This CDR3 has 16 amino acids. CDR1 and CDR2 from the germline V gene are MDHEN and SYDVKM. CDR3 nucleotides: TGTGCCAGCAGTTCTCACACAGCCCGGTGGCTCTCCGAGCAGTACTTC. Protein: CASSSHTARWLSEQYF.

This clonotype has more than one count but fewer than ten. The rearrangement uses TRBV28 and TRBJ2-7; D is uncertain. Germline lookup yields CDR1 MDHEN and CDR2 SYDVKM. The CDR3 is made up of 15 amino acids. V was trimmed by 2 bases and J by 0 bases, leaving 11 bases between them. This CDR3 reads CASSLGYRSSYEQYF. Written as DNA, the CDR3 is TGTGCCAGCAGTTTAGGGTACAGAAGCTCCTACGAGCAGTACTTC. Full variable domain (rest looked up from reference TRBV28 and TRBJ2-7): DVKVTQSSRYLVKRTGEKVFLECVQDMDHENMFWYRQDPGLGLRLIYFSYDVKMKEKGDIPEGYSVSREKKERFSLILESASTNQTSMYLCASSLGYRSSYEQYFGPGTRLTVT.

This clonotype was seen a handful of times. The chain joins TRBV4-1 to TRBJ1-2, with 9 bases fitting TRBD1. From germline, CDR1 is MGHRA and CDR2 YSYEKL. V shed 7 bases and J 8 bases; nucleotides not matched to a gene: 11. The CDR3 is 14 amino acids. The CDR3 spells CASTTPGQGYGYTF. CDR3 bases: TGCGCCAGCACCACTCCGGGACAGGGATACGGCTACACCTTC.

As to this clonotype: A much larger clone differs from this one at a single base, so this may be a read error. The rearrangement joins TRBV10-3 to TRBJ2-5; the D is unclear. Germline CDR1 and CDR2: ENHRY and SYGVKD. V dropped 6 bases and J dropped 2 bases, with 4 bases sitting between them. The CDR3 covers 11 residues. The CDR3 DNA sequence: TGTGCCATCAGCCAACAAGAGACCCAGTACTTC. It specifies CAISQQETQYF.

Concerning this clonotype: A much larger clone is a single base away; this may be a read error. The chain has TRBV2 and TRBJ2-3, with 7 nucleotides matching TRBD2. This CDR3 region has 15 residues. Germline CDR1 and CDR2: SNHLY and FYNNEI. Unmatched junction bases numbered 6, after V lost 3 bases and J lost 3 bases. The CDR3 nucleotides read TGTGCCAGCAGTGACCAGGGACTAACAACAGATACGCAGTATTTT. It specifies CASSDQGLTTDTQYF.

This clonotype showed up just a few times. The chain combines TRBV15 with TRBJ2-3; 7 bases are shared with TRBD1. The CDR3 is made up of 13 amino acids. CDR1 is LNHNV, CDR2 YYDKDF, per germline (reference sequence). V lost 6 bases to trimming and J lost 4 bases; unmatched junction nucleotides: 4. This chain's CDR3 is CATRKGASDTQYF. CDR3 DNA: TGTGCCACCAGAAAGGGGGCTTCAGATACGCAGTATTTT.

This chain uses TRBV20-1 with TRBJ2-7; the match to TRBD1 covers 8 bases. Looked up from germline, CDR1 is DFQATT and CDR2 is SNEGSKA (reference sequence). V shed 6 bases and J 4 bases; nucleotides not matched to a gene: 8. The CDR3 is 13 residues long. The CDR3 protein is CSASGGVRYEQYF. For the CDR3, the DNA is TGCAGTGCCTCAGGGGGCGTCCGGTACGAGCAGTACTTC.

The chain employs TRBV27 and TRBJ2-5; 7 nucleotides agree with TRBD1. The assigned J gene may be wrong: the sequence end matches TRBJ2-7 better. The germline V gene encodes CDR1 MNHEY and CDR2 SMNVEV (reference sequence). The CDR3 consists of 15 residues. CDR3 region: CASSSGQTGMSEQYF. As DNA, the CDR3 is TGTGCCAGCAGTTCCGGCCAGACAGGGATGAGCGAGCAGTACTTC.